The 30 T cell receptor beta chains presented below share a single source sample, sequenced in a study of cytomegalovirus exposure and HLA in healthy donors. Primers: 60 Vbeta forward and 13 Jbeta reverse. Generated by immunoSEQ multiplex PCR, the TCRdb table keeps only in-frame clones and is missing some. The sample holds 60,000 to 75,000 clones, approximately 80% seen once. Sequencing was done on a sample of PBMCs. The receptors were sampled from a man aged 18-30 years in good health and CMV-seropositive.

V is TRBV6-1 and J is TRBJ1-2; D is uncertain. The V and J ends lost 1 base and 3 bases respectively, with 6 bases between them. Germline lookup yields CDR1 MNHNS and CDR2 SASEGT. The CDR3 is 13 residues long. As DNA, the CDR3 is TGTGCCAGCAGTGAAGGAGCGGACTATGGCTACACCTTC. This translates into CASSEGADYGYTF.

The V gene is TRBV6-5, the J gene TRBJ1-1, with 7 bases that match TRBD1. This CDR3 comprises 14 residues. V lost 6 bases to trimming and J lost 4 bases; unmatched junction nucleotides: 8. CDR1 is MNHEY, CDR2 SVGAGI, per germline. CDR3 residues: CASRNRGSGTEAFF. CDR3 sequence (DNA): TGTGCCAGCAGGAACAGGGGATCGGGCACTGAAGCTTTCTTT.

The count of this clone is one. The CDR3 spells CASSESYGEGTGEQYF. The CDR3 DNA reads TGCGCCAGCAGTGAGTCGTACGGGGAGGGAACGGGTGAGCAGTACTTC. The J gene is TRBJ2-7, the V gene TRBV10-1; TRBD2 matches at 7 bases. This CDR3 has 16 residues. Trimming at V came to 0 bases and at J to 7 bases, leaving 12 bases not matched to a gene. Germline assignment: CDR1 WNHNN and CDR2 SYGVQD (reference sequence).

This chain uses TRBV30 with TRBJ2-2, with TRBD2 matching over 8 bases. This CDR3 comprises 14 residues. V gave up 5 bases and J gave up 3 bases; unmatched junction bases: 5. The germline V gene encodes CDR1 GTSNPN and CDR2 SVGIG (reference sequence). CDR3 sequence: CAWLSGTHTGELFF. The CDR3 nucleotides are TGTGCCTGGCTTAGCGGGACCCACACCGGGGAGCTGTTTTTT.

This chain uses TRBV2 with TRBJ1-2; D gene uncertain. The CDR3 loop spans 12 amino acids. In germline, CDR1 is SNHLY, CDR2 FYNNEI. The V gene lost 6 bases and the J gene lost 6 bases, with 11 bases spanning the gap. The CDR3 reads CASRSEEHGYTF. For the CDR3, the DNA is TGTGCCAGCAGGTCTGAGGAGCATGGCTACACCTTC. Filled out from reference TRBV2 and TRBJ1-2, the complete variable domain reads EPEVTQTPSHQVTQMGQEVILRCVPISNHLYFYWYRQILGQKVEFLVSFYNNEISEKSEIFDDQFSVERPDGSNFTLKIRSTKLEDSAMYFCASRSEEHGYTFGSGTRLTVV.

The chain links TRBV18 to TRBJ1-3, with TRBD1 matching 10 bases. The CDR3 is 17 amino acids. The V gene end was trimmed by 3 bases and the J gene end by 3 bases; junction bases not matched to a gene: 8. CDR1 is KGHSH and CDR2 is LQKENI in the germline V gene. Written as DNA, the CDR3 is TGTGCCAGCTCACCCAAATCGGGGACAGGGGATGGAAACACCATATATTTT. It specifies CASSPKSGTGDGNTIYF.

The V call is TRBV30, the J call TRBJ2-7; TRBD1 agrees at 9 bases. Germline V gene data show CDR1 as GTSNPN and CDR2 as SVGIG (reference sequence). CDR3 size: 14 residues. V lost 3 bases, J lost 5 bases, and 8 bases stayed unmatched. The CDR3 reads CAWRAGQGRDEQYF. The CDR3 nucleotides are TGTGCCTGGAGGGCCGGACAGGGGAGGGACGAGCAGTACTTC.

The chain uses TRBV7-8 and TRBJ2-7; 9 bases are a match to TRBD2. CDR3 length: 14 residues. The V gene end was trimmed by 5 bases and the J gene end by 6 bases; junction bases not matched to a gene: 8. Germline CDR1 reads SGHVS; CDR2 reads FQNEAQ. CDR3 sequence (DNA): TGTGCCAGCAGCCACTCGGGACTAGCTGGCGAGCAGTACTTC. This gives the protein CASSHSGLAGEQYF.

CDR3 in amino acids: CASRDWAGNQPQHF. The CDR3 DNA sequence: TGTGCCAGCAGGGACTGGGCCGGCAATCAGCCCCAGCATTTT. The chain combines TRBV2 with TRBJ1-5, with D hard to call. Trimming pared 6 bases from V and 2 bases from J, leaving 11 bases between. The CDR3 is 14 amino acids. Germline-derived CDR1 and CDR2 are SNHLY and FYNNEI.

The V and J genes are TRBV2 and TRBJ2-3, with 10 bases aligning to TRBD2. Germline V gene sequence: CDR1 SNHLY, CDR2 FYNNEI. The CDR3 totals 17 residues. V was clipped by 7 bases and J by 3 bases; unmatched bases: 13. The CDR3 here is CASIRLAGAAETDTQYF. CDR3 nucleotides: TGTGCCAGCATCCGCCTAGCGGGGGCCGCCGAGACAGATACGCAGTATTTT.

As DNA, the CDR3 is TGTGCCAGCAGTGAATCAGGTTCCTATGGCTACACCTTC. Protein: CASSESGSYGYTF. The chain uses TRBV6-1 and TRBJ1-2, with D hard to call. This CDR3 comprises 13 residues. Trimming removed 2 bases at V and 4 bases at J, with 8 bases between. Germline V gene lookup returns CDR1 MNHNS and CDR2 SASEGT.

This chain joins TRBV18 and TRBJ1-4; possible D gene TRBD1, 5 bases. Trimming left V 3 bases short and J 5 bases short, with 13 bases between. Germline V gene sequence: CDR1 KGHSH, CDR2 LQKENI. The CDR3 runs to 15 residues. CDR3 coding DNA: TGTGCCAGCTCACCGTCGGGGGGGAGGAATGAAAAACTGTTTTTT. It codes for CASSPSGGRNEKLFF.

CDR3: CASSYGQDEQYF. The CDR3, as DNA: TGTGCCAGCAGCTATGGACAGGACGAGCAGTACTTC. The V gene is TRBV7-6, the J gene TRBJ2-7, with 7 bases identical to TRBD1. The ends lost 4 bases at V and 5 bases at J; junction bases unmatched: 2. This CDR3 comprises 12 residues. Germline V gene sequence: CDR1 SGHVS, CDR2 FNYEAQ.

V usage is TRBV25-1 and J usage is TRBJ1-1, with TRBD1 matching 9 bases. The CDR3 consists of 13 residues. Germline CDR1 reads MGHDK; CDR2 reads SYGVNS. Trimming removed 4 bases from V and 4 bases from J; junction bases left unmatched: 1. The CDR3 DNA reads TGTGCCAGCAGTGTGACAGGGGGCACTGAAGCTTTCTTT. This gives the protein CASSVTGGTEAFF.

The V call is TRBV2, the J call TRBJ2-6; a weak D match, TRBD1 (6 bases). Germline assignment: CDR1 SNHLY and CDR2 FYNNEI. The CDR3 spans 16 residues. Deletions cut 4 bases from V and 4 bases from J, with 14 bases between. Here the CDR3 DNA reads TGTGCCAGCAGTGTCCAGGGGCTTCCGGGGGCCAACGTCCTGACTTTC. It is translated as CASSVQGLPGANVLTF.

The chain combines TRBV4-1 with TRBJ1-2, with D possibly TRBD1 on 5 matching bases. V gave up 1 base and J gave up 9 bases, with 18 bases separating them. This CDR3 has 15 residues. Per germline, CDR1 MGHRA and CDR2 YSYEKL. CDR3 in DNA: TGCGCCAGCAGCCAAGGGATAGGCAGGGCTCAGCGCTACACCTTC. It codes for CASSQGIGRAQRYTF.

This CDR3 reads CASSQPGSGELFF. The CDR3 nucleotides read TGCGCCAGCAGCCAACCGGGGAGCGGGGAGCTGTTTTTT. The rearrangement joins TRBV4-1 to TRBJ2-2; D may be TRBD2 (5 bases). Germline lookup yields CDR1 MGHRA and CDR2 YSYEKL. V was pared by 2 bases and J by 7 bases, with 8 bases between. The CDR3 covers 13 residues.

V gene TRBV7-6 combines with J gene TRBJ2-7; 8 bases align to TRBD2. Per the germline V gene, CDR1 is SGHVS and CDR2 is FNYEAQ. V trimming: 4 bases; J trimming: 4 bases; junction bases outside the gene matches: 6. The CDR3 spans 14 residues. In DNA form, the CDR3 reads TGTGCCAGCAGCTCCCAACTAGCGGCTTACGAGCAGTACTTC. It is translated as CASSSQLAAYEQYF.

This sequence joins TRBV4-1 and TRBJ1-5; D unclear. Germline V gene lookup returns CDR1 MGHRA and CDR2 YSYEKL. The length of the CDR3 is 13 residues. V was clipped by 8 bases and J by 6 bases, with 14 bases between them. CDR3 bases: TGCGCCAGCCAACGGGGAGGGCTTCAGCCCCAGCATTTT. Translated, it gives CASQRGGLQPQHF.

This clone showed up just once. The chain joins TRBV6-1 to TRBJ2-2; D might be TRBD1 (6 bases). Between the trimmed V and J ends, which lost 3 bases and 5 bases, there was a span of 13 bases. Germline CDR1 reads MNHNS; CDR2 reads SASEGT. This CDR3 is 15 amino acids long. CDR3 nucleotides: TGTGCCAGCAGTGATAATCAGGGGTGGACCGGGGAGCTGTTTTTT. Encoded protein: CASSDNQGWTGELFF.

The rearrangement joins TRBV9 to TRBJ2-7; 8 bases match TRBD1. This CDR3 contains 15 residues. V shed 0 bases and J 2 bases; nucleotides not matched to a gene: 4. CDR1 is SGDLS, CDR2 YYNGEE, per germline. The CDR3 nucleotides are TGTGCCAGCAGCGTAGGGACAGGGAGTGCCTACGAGCAGTACTTC. It is translated as CASSVGTGSAYEQYF.

The chain is built from TRBV13 and TRBJ1-1; tentative D call: TRBD1 (6 bases). Per the germline V gene, CDR1 is PRHDT and CDR2 is FYEKMQ (reference sequence). V was cut by 4 bases and J by 8 bases, with 8 bases left in between. CDR3 length equals 11 residues. CDR3 sequence: CASSSTGEAFF. The CDR3 DNA reads TGTGCCAGCAGCTCAACAGGGGAAGCTTTCTTT.

CDR3: CASSDHRGIAYEQYF. The CDR3 DNA is TGTGCCAGCAGTGACCACAGGGGGATCGCCTACGAGCAGTACTTC. The V and J genes are TRBV6-1 and TRBJ2-7; 8 nucleotides line up with TRBD1. J was trimmed by 2 bases and V by 3 bases; bases with no gene match: 6. There are 15 residues in the CDR3. Germline V gene sequence: CDR1 MNHNS, CDR2 SASEGT.

The rearrangement uses TRBV10-1 and TRBJ1-1; a weak D match, TRBD1 (5 bases). The CDR3 is 14 residues long. V was shortened by 3 bases and J by 0 bases, with 8 bases between the two germline ends. The germline V gene has CDR1 WNHNN and CDR2 SYGVQD (reference sequence). This CDR3 is CASSETGMNTEAFF. CDR3 coding DNA: TGCGCCAGCAGTGAAACAGGTATGAACACTGAAGCTTTCTTT.

CDR3 in amino acids: CASSSSTGQNTEAFF. Written as DNA, the CDR3 is TGTGCCAGCTCATCGTCGACAGGACAGAACACTGAAGCTTTCTTT. The rearrangement links TRBV18 to TRBJ1-1; D is possibly TRBD1 (6 bases). The germline CDR1 and CDR2 sequences are KGHSH and LQKENI. V was pared by 5 bases and J by 1 base, with 14 bases between. The CDR3 runs to 15 residues.

The chain has TRBV25-1 and TRBJ2-2; 9 bases line up with TRBD2. Looked up from germline, CDR1 is MGHDK and CDR2 is SYGVNS. CDR3 length equals 15 residues. The junction had 7 bases not matched to a gene; V was cut back by 0 bases and J by 11 bases. The CDR3 DNA reads as TGTGCCAGCAGTGAATACGACGGACTAGCGCCAGAGCTGTTTTTT. This encodes CASSEYDGLAPELFF.

To note about this clone: At one of its ends the junction is not consistent with the germline gene, which may arise from a read error. The V gene is TRBV7-7, the J gene TRBJ2-1; TRBD2 matches at 12 bases. CDR3 length equals 15 residues. The germline gives CDR1 SSHAT, CDR2 FNYEAQ (reference sequence). The CDR3 nucleotides read TGTGCTAGCAGCAAGACTAGCGGGGGCAGGGGAGAGCAGTTCTTC. Protein sequence: CASSKTSGGRGEQFF.

This clone was seen a single time. The gene calls are TRBV6-1 and TRBJ1-5; D is undetermined. The V end was cut by 4 bases, the J end by 10 bases, with 8 bases between. The germline V gene has CDR1 MNHNS and CDR2 SASEGT. The CDR3 covers 11 residues. The CDR3 spells CASSVQAPQHF. The CDR3, as DNA: TGTGCCAGCAGTGTTCAGGCTCCCCAGCATTTT.

This clone was picked up a small number of times. The V and J genes are TRBV30 and TRBJ1-1; TRBD1 matches 8 bases. J was trimmed by 10 bases and V by 1 base; bases with no gene match: 5. This CDR3 contains 12 residues. Per the germline V gene, CDR1 is GTSNPN and CDR2 is SVGIG (reference sequence). The chain's CDR3 is CAWSDTGGPAFF. CDR3 DNA: TGTGCCTGGAGTGATACAGGGGGACCAGCTTTCTTT.

The chain joins TRBV14 to TRBJ2-7, with D perhaps matching TRBD1 (5 bases). Germline CDR1 and CDR2: SGHDN and FVKESK. The ends were cut back, 4 bases at V and 2 bases at J, with 12 bases in the middle. The CDR3 covers 14 residues. The CDR3 DNA reads TGTGCCAGCAGCCCCTCGAGCAGGGCCTACGAGCAGTACTTC. It codes for CASSPSSRAYEQYF.